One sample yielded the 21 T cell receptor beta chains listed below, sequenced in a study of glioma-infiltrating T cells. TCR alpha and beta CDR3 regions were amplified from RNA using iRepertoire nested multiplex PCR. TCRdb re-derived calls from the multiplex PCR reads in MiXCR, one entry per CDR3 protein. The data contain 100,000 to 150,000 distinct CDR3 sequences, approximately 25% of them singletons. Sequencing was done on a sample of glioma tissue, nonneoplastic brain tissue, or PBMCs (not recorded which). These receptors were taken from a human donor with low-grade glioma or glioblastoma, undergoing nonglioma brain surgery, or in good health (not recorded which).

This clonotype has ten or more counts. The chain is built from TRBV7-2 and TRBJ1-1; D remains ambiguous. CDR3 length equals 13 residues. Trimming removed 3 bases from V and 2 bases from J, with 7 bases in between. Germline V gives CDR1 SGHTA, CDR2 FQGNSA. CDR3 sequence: CASSFSGNTEAFF. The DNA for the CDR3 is TGTGCCAGCAGCTTCTCAGGAAACACTGAAGCTTTCTTT.

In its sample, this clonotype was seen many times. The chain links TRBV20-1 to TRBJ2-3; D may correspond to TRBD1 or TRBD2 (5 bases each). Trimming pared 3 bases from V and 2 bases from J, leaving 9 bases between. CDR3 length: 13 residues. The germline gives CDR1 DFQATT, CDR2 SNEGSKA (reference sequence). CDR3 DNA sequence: TGCAGTGCTAGGTGGGGGTCCACAGATACGCAGTATTTT. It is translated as CSARWGSTDTQYF.

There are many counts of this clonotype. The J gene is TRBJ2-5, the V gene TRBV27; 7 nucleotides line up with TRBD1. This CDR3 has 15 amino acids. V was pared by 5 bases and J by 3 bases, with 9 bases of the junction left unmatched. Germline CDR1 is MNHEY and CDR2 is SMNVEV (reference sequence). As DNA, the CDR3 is TGTGCCAGCAGTACCACACGAGACAGGGAAGAGACCCAGTACTTC. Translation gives CASSTTRDREETQYF.

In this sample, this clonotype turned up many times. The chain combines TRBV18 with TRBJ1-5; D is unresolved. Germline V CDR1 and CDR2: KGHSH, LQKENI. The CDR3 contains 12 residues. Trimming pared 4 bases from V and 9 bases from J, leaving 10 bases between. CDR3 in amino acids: CASSRPGLPQHF. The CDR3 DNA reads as TGTGCCAGCTCACGGCCGGGCCTGCCCCAGCATTTT.

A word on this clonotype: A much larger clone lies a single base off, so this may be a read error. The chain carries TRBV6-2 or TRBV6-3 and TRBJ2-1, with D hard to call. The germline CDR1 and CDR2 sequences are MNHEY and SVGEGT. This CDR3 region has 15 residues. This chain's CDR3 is CASGYGQSSYNEQFF. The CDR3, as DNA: TGTGCCAGCGGTTACGGGCAGAGCTCCTACAATGAGCAGTTCTTC.

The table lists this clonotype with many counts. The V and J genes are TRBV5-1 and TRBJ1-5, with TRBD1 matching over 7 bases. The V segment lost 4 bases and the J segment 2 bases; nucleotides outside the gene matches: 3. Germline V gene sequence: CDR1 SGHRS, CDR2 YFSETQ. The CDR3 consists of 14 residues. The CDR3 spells CASSPGTGNQPQHF. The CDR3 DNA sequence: TGCGCCAGCAGCCCCGGGACAGGCAATCAGCCCCAGCATTTT.

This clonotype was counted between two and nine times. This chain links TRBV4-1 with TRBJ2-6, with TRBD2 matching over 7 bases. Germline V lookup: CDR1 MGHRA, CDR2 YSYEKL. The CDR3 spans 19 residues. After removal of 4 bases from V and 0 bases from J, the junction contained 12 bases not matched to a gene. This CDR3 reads CASSPGRGIRSSGANVLTF. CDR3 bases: TGCGCCAGCAGCCCAGGGAGGGGCATCCGAAGCTCTGGGGCCAACGTCCTGACTTTC.

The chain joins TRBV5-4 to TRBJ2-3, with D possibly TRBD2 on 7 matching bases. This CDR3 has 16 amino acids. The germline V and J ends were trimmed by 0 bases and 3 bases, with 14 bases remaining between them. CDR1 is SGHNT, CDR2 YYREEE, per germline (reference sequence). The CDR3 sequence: CASSLGGGRTTDTQYF. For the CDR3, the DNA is TGTGCCAGCAGCTTGGGCGGGGGCCGCACGACAGATACGCAGTATTTT.

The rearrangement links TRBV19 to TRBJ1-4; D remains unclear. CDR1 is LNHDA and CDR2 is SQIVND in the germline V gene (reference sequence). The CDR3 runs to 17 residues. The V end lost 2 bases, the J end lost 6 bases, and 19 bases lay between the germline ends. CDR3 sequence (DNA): TGTGCCAGTAGTATACCGGGTCGACTCTTCGGGGATGAAAAACTGTTTTTT. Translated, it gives CASSIPGRLFGDEKLFF.

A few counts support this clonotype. CDR3 region: CASSLDRDTEAFF. CDR3 in DNA: TGTGCCAGCAGCTTAGATCGGGACACTGAAGCTTTCTTT. The V call is TRBV11-2, the J call TRBJ1-1; D not certain. Germline V lookup: CDR1 SGHAT, CDR2 FQNNGV. The CDR3 runs to 13 residues. The V end was cut by 0 bases, the J end by 3 bases, with 5 bases between.

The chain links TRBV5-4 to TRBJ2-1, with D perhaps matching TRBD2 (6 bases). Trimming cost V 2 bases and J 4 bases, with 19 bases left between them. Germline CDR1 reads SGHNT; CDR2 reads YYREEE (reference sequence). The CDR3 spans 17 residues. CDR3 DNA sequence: TGTGCCAGCAGCTTAGGGGACTTTCCTTGGGTATACAATGAGCAGTTCTTC. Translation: CASSLGDFPWVYNEQFF.

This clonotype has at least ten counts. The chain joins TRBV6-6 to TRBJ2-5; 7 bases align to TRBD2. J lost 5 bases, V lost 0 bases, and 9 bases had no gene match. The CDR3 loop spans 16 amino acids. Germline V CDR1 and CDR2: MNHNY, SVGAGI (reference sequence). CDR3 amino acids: CASSYSGTTRHETQYF. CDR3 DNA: TGTGCCAGCAGTTACTCGGGGACTACGCGGCACGAGACCCAGTACTTC.

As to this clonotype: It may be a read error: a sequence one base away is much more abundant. The CDR3 nucleotides are TGTGCCAGTAGTACGGGCCGATCAAACAATGAGCAGTTCTTC. It codes for CASSTGRSNNEQFF. The chain couples TRBV19 to TRBJ2-1; no definite D call. In germline, CDR1 is LNHDA, CDR2 SQIVND (reference sequence). V was clipped by 4 bases and J by 5 bases, with 12 bases between them. CDR3 size: 14 residues. Supplemented by reference TRBV19 and TRBJ2-1, the full variable domain reads DGGITQSPKYLFRKEGQNVTLSCEQNLNHDAMYWYRQDPGQGLRLIYYSQIVNDFQKGDIAEGYSVSREKKESFPLTVTSAQKNPTAFYLCASSTGRSNNEQFFGPGTRLTVL.

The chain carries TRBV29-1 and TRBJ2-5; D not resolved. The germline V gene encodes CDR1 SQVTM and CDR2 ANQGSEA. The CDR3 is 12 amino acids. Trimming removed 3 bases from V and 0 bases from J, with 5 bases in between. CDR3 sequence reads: CSVDYNQETQYF. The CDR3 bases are TGCAGCGTTGATTACAACCAAGAGACCCAGTACTTC.

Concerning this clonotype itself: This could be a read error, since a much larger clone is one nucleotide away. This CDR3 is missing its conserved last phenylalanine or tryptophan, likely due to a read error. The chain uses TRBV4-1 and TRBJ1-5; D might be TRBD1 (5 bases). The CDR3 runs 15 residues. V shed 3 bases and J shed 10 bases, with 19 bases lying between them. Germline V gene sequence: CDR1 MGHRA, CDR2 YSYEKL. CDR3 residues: CASSQPGQGREPQHL. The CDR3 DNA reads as TGCGCCAGCAGCCAGCCTGGGCAGGGCCGGGAACCCCAGCATCTT.

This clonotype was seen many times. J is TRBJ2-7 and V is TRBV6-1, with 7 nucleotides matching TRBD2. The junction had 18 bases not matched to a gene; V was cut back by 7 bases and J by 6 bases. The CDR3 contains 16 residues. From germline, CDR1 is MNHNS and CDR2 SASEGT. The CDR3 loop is CASITPGEGTYAEQYF. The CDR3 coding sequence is TGTGCCAGCATCACCCCCGGGGAGGGTACCTACGCCGAGCAGTACTTC.

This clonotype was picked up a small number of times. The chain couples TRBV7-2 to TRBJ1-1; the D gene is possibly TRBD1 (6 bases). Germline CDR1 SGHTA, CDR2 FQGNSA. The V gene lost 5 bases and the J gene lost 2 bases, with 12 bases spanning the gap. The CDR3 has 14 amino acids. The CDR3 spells CASSRGQRNTEAFF. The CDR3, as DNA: TGTGCCAGCAGCCGTGGACAGCGTAACACTGAAGCTTTCTTT.

The DNA of the CDR3 is TGTGCCAGCAGTTTCGCTCAGGGGTTCAATGAGCAGTTCTTC. The encoded protein is CASSFAQGFNEQFF. The chain recombines TRBV28 with TRBJ2-1; tentative D call: TRBD1 (6 bases). The CDR3 consists of 14 residues. V lost 3 bases and J 6 bases, leaving 12 bases between the germline ends. From germline, CDR1 is MDHEN and CDR2 SYDVKM.

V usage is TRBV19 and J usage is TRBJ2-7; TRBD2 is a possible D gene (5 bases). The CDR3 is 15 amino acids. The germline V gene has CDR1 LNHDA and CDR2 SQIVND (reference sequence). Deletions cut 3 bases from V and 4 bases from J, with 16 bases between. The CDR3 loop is CASSISGSIGYEQYF. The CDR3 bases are TGTGCCAGTAGTATTTCGGGGAGTATAGGATACGAGCAGTACTTC.

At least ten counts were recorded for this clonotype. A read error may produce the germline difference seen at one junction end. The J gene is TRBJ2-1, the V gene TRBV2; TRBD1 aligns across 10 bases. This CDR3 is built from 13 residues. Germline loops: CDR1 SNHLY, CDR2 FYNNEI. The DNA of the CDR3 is TGTGCCAGCAGCCCAGAGGGGGGACAGGGGTTACTCTTC. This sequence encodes CASSPEGGQGLLF.

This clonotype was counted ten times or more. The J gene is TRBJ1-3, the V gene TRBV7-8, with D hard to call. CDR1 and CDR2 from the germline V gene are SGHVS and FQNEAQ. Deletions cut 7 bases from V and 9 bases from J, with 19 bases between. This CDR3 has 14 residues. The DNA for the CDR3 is TGTGCCAGCACCTCCTCTCGGACCCGTGCCACCATATATTTT. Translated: CASTSSRTRATIYF.